Listed below are T cell receptor beta chains from one sample, sequenced in a study of T cell responses to AZD1222 COVID-19 vaccine. Assay used: immunoSEQ multiplex PCR; TCRdb lists only in-frame clones, some missing. Of about 59,000 clones in the sample, about 91% are singletons; the top ten hold 5% to 6.5%. Specimen: peripheral blood, collected 28 days after the second AZD1222 dose. The source is an adult who received the AZD1222 COVID-19 vaccine. Each CDR3 is given without its conserved first and last residue. Only some rows state a clone size, as once, few, many or a class for expanded clones.

V gene: TRBV7-3; J gene: TRBJ2-1; CDR3 length: 12; clone size: NA; CDR3 protein: ASSPGGVNNEQF
V gene: TRBV28; J gene: TRBJ1-2; CDR3 length: 13; clone size: NA; CDR3 protein: ASRLRQLGSYGYT
V gene: TRBV9; J gene: TRBJ1-3; CDR3 length: 14; clone size: NA; CDR3 protein: ASSSGRAYSGNTIY
V gene: TRBV5-1; J gene: TRBJ2-5; CDR3 length: 15; clone size: few; CDR3 protein: ASSLIPPGLVEETQY
V gene: TRBV10-1; J gene: TRBJ2-1; CDR3 length: 13; clone size: NA; CDR3 protein: ASSVGTSGRHEQF
V gene: TRBV5-1; J gene: TRBJ2-7; CDR3 length: 12; clone size: NA; CDR3 protein: ASSTSGPPYEQY
V gene: TRBV9; J gene: TRBJ1-2; CDR3 length: 12; clone size: NA; CDR3 protein: ASSVGTGPQGYT
V gene: TRBV7-6; J gene: TRBJ1-6; CDR3 length: 15; clone size: NA; CDR3 protein: ASSSIPRQLYNSPLH
V gene: TRBV4-3; J gene: TRBJ2-3; CDR3 length: 11; clone size: NA; CDR3 protein: ASQAKSTDTQY
V gene: TRBV28; J gene: TRBJ1-6; CDR3 length: 11; clone size: NA; CDR3 protein: ASGLGVNSPLH
V gene: TRBV9; J gene: TRBJ1-4; CDR3 length: 16; clone size: once; CDR3 protein: ASSVGGTGSATNEKLF
V gene: TRBV24-1; J gene: TRBJ2-3; CDR3 length: 14; clone size: NA; CDR3 protein: ATSPGDSIVTDTQY
V gene: TRBV5-4; J gene: TRBJ2-7; CDR3 length: 11; clone size: once; CDR3 protein: ASSPSTDYEQY
V gene: TRBV18; J gene: TRBJ1-5; CDR3 length: 14; clone size: NA; CDR3 protein: ASSPRQGDSNQPQH
V gene: TRBV6-5; J gene: TRBJ2-7; CDR3 length: 13; clone size: NA; CDR3 protein: ASRRPSALGVEQY
V gene: TRBV6-5; J gene: TRBJ2-5; CDR3 length: 13; clone size: NA; CDR3 protein: ASSRTSWLEETQY
V gene: TRBV2; J gene: TRBJ1-1; CDR3 length: 12; clone size: NA; CDR3 protein: ASTGVRGGTEAF
V gene: TRBV2; J gene: TRBJ1-2; CDR3 length: 12; clone size: NA; CDR3 protein: ASSARQGGGGYT
V gene: TRBV7-2; J gene: TRBJ2-7; CDR3 length: 12; clone size: NA; CDR3 protein: ASSSDVLGYEQY
V gene: TRBV6-2/TRBV6-3; J gene: TRBJ1-5; CDR3 length: 11; clone size: NA; CDR3 protein: ASSTPDRQPQH
V gene: TRBV10-1; J gene: TRBJ1-2; CDR3 length: 11; clone size: NA; CDR3 protein: ASSPGQGGGYT
V gene: TRBV6-5; J gene: TRBJ1-2; CDR3 length: 13; clone size: NA; CDR3 protein: ASRMTGTGQHGYT